The next 13 T cell receptor beta chains were all read from a single sample in a study of blood T cell repertoires in COVID-19. Libraries were prepared by immunoSEQ multiplex PCR; TCRdb keeps only in-frame clonotypes and omits some of them. The sample includes about 140,000 clones, around 80% of them seen just once. Material for sequencing was peripheral blood. The receptors were gathered from a woman aged 80 or older with active or convalescent COVID-19.

The V call is TRBV27, the J call TRBJ2-5; 12 nucleotides align to TRBD2. The V gene's germline CDR1 is MNHEY and CDR2 SMNVEV (reference sequence). This CDR3 region has 15 residues. V lost 5 bases to trimming and J lost 4 bases; unmatched junction nucleotides: 5. CDR3 bases: TGTGCCAGCAGTCCCCTAGCGGGGGGGGGAGAGACCCAGTACTTC. It codes for CASSPLAGGGETQYF.

This chain links TRBV4-3 with TRBJ1-2; D is possibly TRBD1 (6 bases). This CDR3 is built from 15 residues. Germline V gives CDR1 LGHNA, CDR2 YSLEER. Trimming took 0 bases from V and 6 from J, leaving 14 bases between them. In nucleotides, the CDR3 is TGCGCCAGCAGCCAAGATCCAGGGGCTTTTAATGGCTACACCTTC. Its protein is CASSQDPGAFNGYTF.

The chain combines TRBV6-5 with TRBJ1-2; 7 bases are shared with TRBD1. This CDR3 contains 14 residues. CDR1 MNHEY and CDR2 SVGAGI come from the germline V gene. V was clipped by 6 bases and J by 1 base; unmatched bases: 5. Here the CDR3 DNA reads TGTGCCAGCAGGCGTAGGGGGCTTAACTATGGCTACACCTTC. Encoded protein: CASRRRGLNYGYTF.

The chain employs TRBV19 and TRBJ1-1, with 7 nucleotides matching TRBD1. V shed 4 bases, J shed 5 bases, and the junction held 4 bases outside the gene matches. This CDR3 contains 13 residues. Germline CDR1 reads LNHDA; CDR2 reads SQIVND (reference sequence). For the CDR3, the DNA is TGTGCCAGTAGTAGCCGACAGGGAACTGAAGCTTTCTTT. Translating gives CASSSRQGTEAFF.

This clone showed up many times. The chain combines TRBV28 with TRBJ1-2; 10 positions match TRBD1. V was clipped by 6 bases and J by 5 bases; unmatched bases: 6. This CDR3 contains 14 residues. The germline CDR1 and CDR2 sequences are MDHEN and SYDVKM. CDR3 DNA sequence: TGTGCCAGCAGCCCTCTGGGACAGGGGTATGGCTACACCTTC. Its protein product is CASSPLGQGYGYTF.

J is TRBJ2-3 and V is TRBV2, with TRBD2 identical over 7 bases. There are 14 residues in the CDR3. The V segment lost 7 bases and the J segment 2 bases; nucleotides outside the gene matches: 6. CDR1 SNHLY and CDR2 FYNNEI come from the germline V gene. The CDR3 nucleotides read TGTGCCAGCATAAACGGGGGGATCACAGATACGCAGTATTTT. Residues: CASINGGITDTQYF.

This clone was recorded once. The chain carries TRBV18 and TRBJ2-1; 9 bases map to TRBD2. V lost 0 bases, J lost 8 bases, and 8 bases stayed unmatched. The germline gives CDR1 KGHSH, CDR2 LQKENI. This CDR3 contains 16 residues. This chain's CDR3 is CASSPPIAGGLDEQFF. Here the CDR3 DNA reads TGTGCCAGCTCACCACCGATCGCGGGGGGGCTCGATGAGCAGTTCTTC.

The chain recombines TRBV28 with TRBJ1-5; no clear D. In germline, CDR1 is MDHEN, CDR2 SYDVKM. Trimming cost V 6 bases and J 5 bases, with 14 bases left between them. The CDR3 has 14 amino acids. As DNA, the CDR3 is TGTGCCAGCAGGAGAGGAGGGTTGCATCAGCCCCAGCATTTT. This gives the protein CASRRGGLHQPQHF. Based on the CDR3 plus reference TRBV28 and TRBJ1-5, the full variable domain is DVKVTQSSRYLVKRTGEKVFLECVQDMDHENMFWYRQDPGLGLRLIYFSYDVKMKEKGDIPEGYSVSREKKERFSLILESASTNQTSMYLCASRRGGLHQPQHFGDGTRLSIL.

The chain carries TRBV2 and TRBJ1-5; the D is unclear. CDR1 is SNHLY and CDR2 is FYNNEI in the germline V gene. The V gene lost 5 bases and the J gene lost 6 bases, with 11 bases spanning the gap. The CDR3 has 13 residues. The CDR3, as DNA: TGTGCCAGCAGTACAAAACAAAGTCAGCCCCAGCATTTT. This encodes CASSTKQSQPQHF.

The rearrangement uses TRBV28 and TRBJ1-2, with D unresolved. CDR1 is MDHEN and CDR2 is SYDVKM in the germline V gene. Between the trimmed V and J ends, which lost 4 bases and 2 bases, there was a span of 5 bases. CDR3 length: 12 residues. CDR3 loop: CASSSGNYGYTF. The DNA for the CDR3 is TGTGCCAGCAGTTCGGGGAACTATGGCTACACCTTC.

The rearrangement uses TRBV9 and TRBJ2-5; 8 bases agree with TRBD2. In germline, CDR1 is SGDLS, CDR2 YYNGEE. Unmatched junction bases numbered 5, after V lost 3 bases and J lost 4 bases. This CDR3 contains 14 residues. CDR3 region: CASSALTSAETQYF. CDR3 sequence (DNA): TGTGCCAGCAGCGCGTTGACTAGCGCAGAGACCCAGTACTTC.

This chain uses TRBV10-2 with TRBJ2-3; D may be TRBD1 (5 bases). The V end was cut by 2 bases, the J end by 1 base, with 7 bases between. The germline V gene encodes CDR1 WSHSY and CDR2 SAAADI. The CDR3 contains 14 residues. The CDR3 DNA follows: TGCGCCAGCAGTGAGAGGGGTCGCACAGATACGCAGTATTTT. Protein sequence: CASSERGRTDTQYF.

The chain employs TRBV2 and TRBJ2-5; 9 bases are a match to TRBD2. The V and J ends lost 6 bases and 4 bases, in that order; junction bases with no gene match: 3. Germline CDR1 reads SNHLY; CDR2 reads FYNNEI. This CDR3 has 13 amino acids. This chain's CDR3 is CASSGGGGETQYF. For the CDR3, the DNA is TGTGCCAGCAGCGGCGGGGGGGGAGAGACCCAGTACTTC.